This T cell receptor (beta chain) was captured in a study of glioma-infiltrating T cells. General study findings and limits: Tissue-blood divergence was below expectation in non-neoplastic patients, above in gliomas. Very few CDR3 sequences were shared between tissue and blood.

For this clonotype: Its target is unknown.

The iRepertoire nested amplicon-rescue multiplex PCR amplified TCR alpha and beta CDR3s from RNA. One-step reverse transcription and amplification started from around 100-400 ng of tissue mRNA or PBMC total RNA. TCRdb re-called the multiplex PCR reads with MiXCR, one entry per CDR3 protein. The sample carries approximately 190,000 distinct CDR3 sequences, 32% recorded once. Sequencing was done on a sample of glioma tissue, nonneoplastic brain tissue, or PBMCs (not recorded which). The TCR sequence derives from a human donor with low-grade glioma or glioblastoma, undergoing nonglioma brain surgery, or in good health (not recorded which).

The CDR3 is CASSLLDRGDPSYNEQFF. The DNA of the CDR3 is TGTGCCAGCAGCTTATTAGACAGGGGAGACCCCTCCTACAATGAGCAGTTCTTC. The chain combines TRBV7-9 with TRBJ2-1, with 8 bases that match TRBD1. The V gene end was trimmed by 2 bases and the J gene end by 0 bases; junction bases not matched to a gene: 9. Germline CDR1 SEHNR, CDR2 FQNEAQ (reference sequence). This CDR3 has 18 residues.